This T cell receptor beta chain was found in a study of T-cell reconstitution after alpha-beta-depleted transplantation in children. Unmatched junction bases numbered 4, after V lost 6 bases and J lost 3 bases. The CDR3 runs 13 residues. The table lists this clonotype with a few counts. Preparation of the TCRbeta library was carried out with unique molecular identifiers. TCRdb reanalysed the PCR reads using MiXCR and keeps one entry per CDR3 protein. Among some 520,000 distinct CDR3 sequences listed, approximately 32% were seen once. Sequences were derived from PBMCs from the stem cell graft donor, sampled from the stem cell graft. This chain links TRBV12-3 or TRBV12-4 with TRBJ2-7, with 8 bases that match TRBD1. This sequence was found in a human donor who donated a stem cell graft to a child with aplastic anemia. The CDR3 loop reads CASRADRGYEQYF. CDR3 DNA: TGTGCCAGCAGGGCCGACAGGGGCTACGAGCAGTACTTC.